What follows is one T cell receptor beta chain and its context. Authors' methods: Nucleated cell number was recorded as an estimate derived from reference gene primer amplification. This table comes from immunoSEQ multiplex PCR, and its TCRdb copy is limited to in-frame clones, with some not included. V and J calls and clone size are copied from that table; D and trimming were computed from the DNA. The data contain around 190,000 clones, 80% of them singletons. The length of the CDR3 is 16 residues. The V and J ends lost 4 bases and 4 bases respectively, with 16 bases between them. Germline CDR1 is SNHLY and CDR2 is FYNNEI. The sample belongs to a study of blood T cell repertoires in COVID-19. Study-wide context: COVID-19 samples from acute and convalescent phases originated in the United States, Italy and Spain. T cells, B-cell-depleted T cells, or PBMCs supplied cDNA or gDNA.

The sequence derives from a man in his sixties or seventies with active or convalescent COVID-19. The chain carries TRBV2 and TRBJ2-2; possible D gene TRBD1, 6 bases. Sample: peripheral blood. Here the CDR3 reads CASSASGWGPTGELFF. CDR3 nucleotide sequence: TGTGCCAGCAGTGCTTCGGGATGGGGGCCCACCGGGGAGCTGTTTTTT.